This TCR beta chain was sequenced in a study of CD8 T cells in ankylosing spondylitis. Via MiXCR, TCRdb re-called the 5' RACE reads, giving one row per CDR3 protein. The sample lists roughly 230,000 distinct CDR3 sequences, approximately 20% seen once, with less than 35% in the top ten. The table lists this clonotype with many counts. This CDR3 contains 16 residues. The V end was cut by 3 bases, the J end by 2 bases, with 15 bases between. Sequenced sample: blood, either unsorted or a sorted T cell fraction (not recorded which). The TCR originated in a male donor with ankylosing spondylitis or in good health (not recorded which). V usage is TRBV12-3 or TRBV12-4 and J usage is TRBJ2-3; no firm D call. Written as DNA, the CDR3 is TGTGCCAGCAGTTTTGAACTTGGCGGCTTCACAGATACGCAGTATTTT. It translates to CASSFELGGFTDTQYF.